The 26 T cell receptor beta chains below come from one sample, sequenced in a study of T cell repertoires in cytomegalovirus infection (dated by TCRdb to the late 2010s). For sequencing, an Illumina HiSeq 1500 was employed. TCRdb reprocessed the public reads (quality trimming at Q25 with fastp, clone calling with MiXCR) and kept in-frame beta chains. All rows with the same CDR3 protein become a single entry with the most common DNA and genes. Present in this sample are over 200,000 distinct CDR3 sequences, 12% to 15% of which were seen just once. The ten largest make up 7% to 9.5% of the sample. Sequencing used PBMCs. These TCRs come from a human donor in good health (CMV status not recorded). Some clones in this sample may be carry-over from other donors' samples.

This clonotype was seen a few times. This sequence joins TRBV7-2 and TRBJ2-6; D might be TRBD2 (7 bases). This CDR3 spans 18 amino acids. V lost 5 bases and J lost 0, with 17 bases in between. Per the germline V gene, CDR1 is SGHTA and CDR2 is FQGNSA. The DNA of the CDR3 is TGTGCCAGCAGCCGGGGGGCTAGCGGCATCTCTGGGGCCAACGTCCTGACTTTC. This translates into CASSRGASGISGANVLTF. Using reference TRBV7-2 and TRBJ2-6 for the parts outside the CDR3, the full variable domain is GAGVSQSPSNKVTEKGKDVELRCDPISGHTALYWYRQSLGQGLEFLIYFQGNSAPDKSGLPSDRFSAERTGGSVSTLTIQRTQQEDSAVYLCASSRGASGISGANVLTFGAGSRLTVL.

J is TRBJ2-2 and V is TRBV29-1, with no clear D. Germline CDR1 reads SQVTM; CDR2 reads ANQGSEA. The length of the CDR3 is 14 residues. V was pared by 5 bases and J by 3 bases, with 13 bases between. As DNA, the CDR3 is TGCAGCGTTTACACCCCCCTTGACACCGGGGAGCTGTTTTTT. It specifies CSVYTPLDTGELFF.

This clonotype was counted between two and nine times. The chain has TRBV20-1 and TRBJ2-1; 9 bases are shared with TRBD2. CDR1 and CDR2 from the germline V gene are DFQATT and SNEGSKA (reference sequence). V lost 2 bases, J lost 3 bases, and 2 bases stayed unmatched. This CDR3 is 14 amino acids long. The CDR3 nucleotides read TGCAGTGCTAGACCGCGGGAGGGCTACAATGAGCAGTTCTTC. Amino acids: CSARPREGYNEQFF.

Many counts were recorded for this clonotype. J is TRBJ2-1 and V is TRBV4-3; D not resolved. V was shortened by 1 base and J by 7 bases, with 8 bases between the two germline ends. This CDR3 has 13 residues. The germline CDR1 and CDR2 sequences are LGHNA and YSLEER. CDR3: CASSQGSRNEQFF. For the CDR3, the DNA is TGCGCCAGCAGCCAAGGGAGCAGAAATGAGCAGTTCTTC.

This clonotype was observed many times. V is TRBV7-2 and J is TRBJ1-5; 8 bases map to TRBD1. V gave up 2 bases and J gave up 5 bases; unmatched junction bases: 8. This CDR3 region has 16 residues. The V gene's germline CDR1 is SGHTA and CDR2 FQGNSA. CDR3 amino acids: CASSLRGQAHYQPQHF. DNA for the CDR3: TGTGCCAGCAGCTTAAGGGGACAGGCCCACTATCAGCCCCAGCATTTT.

CDR3 nucleotides: TGTGCCAGTAGTACAAAAACTTCTAGCGTCTACTCCTACAATGAGCAGTTCTTC. It is translated as CASSTKTSSVYSYNEQFF. The J gene is TRBJ2-1, the V gene TRBV19; perhaps TRBD2 as D (6 bases). V was shortened by 4 bases and J by 0 bases, with 19 bases between the two germline ends. Germline CDR1 and CDR2: LNHDA and SQIVND (reference sequence). The CDR3 length is 18 residues.

This clonotype was counted many times. The chain carries TRBV20-1 and TRBJ2-3; D is perhaps TRBD2 (5 bases). Trimming took 3 bases from V and 0 from J, leaving 13 bases between them. CDR3 length equals 15 residues. Germline V gives CDR1 DFQATT, CDR2 SNEGSKA (reference sequence). Here the CDR3 DNA reads TGCAGTGCTAGGAAAGGTAGCGATAGCACAGATACGCAGTATTTT. Translated: CSARKGSDSTDTQYF.

This clonotype was picked up many times. The rearrangement joins TRBV7-2 to TRBJ2-1; D is ambiguous. V lost 1 base and J lost 9, with 7 bases in between. Germline CDR1 SGHTA, CDR2 FQGNSA. This CDR3 comprises 12 residues. The CDR3, as DNA: TGTGCCAGCAGCTTAGATAGAACTGAGCAGTTCTTC. This codes for CASSLDRTEQFF.

In its sample, this clonotype was seen many times. V usage is TRBV28 and J usage is TRBJ1-5; 9 bases agree with TRBD1. The CDR3 consists of 14 residues. Per the germline V gene, CDR1 is MDHEN and CDR2 is SYDVKM. J was trimmed by 1 base and V by 8 bases; bases with no gene match: 3. The CDR3 region is CASGDRASNQPQHF. The DNA for the CDR3 is TGTGCCAGCGGGGACAGGGCGAGCAATCAGCCCCAGCATTTT.

A few counts support this clonotype. V usage is TRBV20-1 and J usage is TRBJ1-6; 7 nucleotides agree with TRBD1. Unmatched junction bases numbered 6, after V lost 3 bases and J lost 10 bases. The CDR3 covers 13 residues. Germline V gene sequence: CDR1 DFQATT, CDR2 SNEGSKA (reference sequence). CDR3: CSASVRGESPLHF. The CDR3 DNA reads TGCAGTGCTAGTGTCAGGGGGGAATCACCCCTCCACTTT.

This clonotype has just a few counts. This chain connects TRBV7-9 to TRBJ1-2; 9 bases line up with TRBD1. Germline assignment: CDR1 SEHNR and CDR2 FQNEAQ (reference sequence). With 4 bases clipped from V and 5 bases from J, the junction kept 5 bases outside the gene matches. The length of the CDR3 is 14 residues. The CDR3 DNA sequence: TGTGCCAGCAGCTCCGGGACAGGGAATTATGGCTACACCTTC. This sequence encodes CASSSGTGNYGYTF.

This chain links TRBV19 with TRBJ1-6; 8 nucleotides align to TRBD1. The germline V gene encodes CDR1 LNHDA and CDR2 SQIVND (reference sequence). The junction had 9 bases not matched to a gene; V was cut back by 7 bases and J by 4 bases. This CDR3 is built from 16 residues. The CDR3 sequence: CASTNRDRRYNSPLHF. The CDR3 coding sequence is TGTGCCAGTACCAACCGGGACAGGCGTTATAATTCACCCCTCCACTTT.

The chain combines TRBV5-5 with TRBJ2-2; maybe TRBD1 (5 bases). Germline V gives CDR1 SGHKS, CDR2 YYEKEE (reference sequence). The CDR3 runs 16 residues. V dropped 0 bases and J dropped 2 bases, with 11 bases sitting between them. The CDR3 DNA reads TGTGCCAGCAGCTTGGACGTCAGGGCTAACACCGGGGAGCTGTTTTTT. Its protein is CASSLDVRANTGELFF. The whole variable domain, filled in from reference TRBV5-5 and TRBJ2-2, reads DAGVTQSPTHLIKTRGQQVTLRCSPISGHKSVSWYQQVLGQGPQFIFQYYEKEERGRGNFPDRFSARQFPNYSSELNVNALLLGDSALYLCASSLDVRANTGELFFGEGSRLTVL.

Ten or more counts support this clonotype. The chain carries TRBV29-1 and TRBJ2-1, with TRBD1 identical over 9 bases. Per the germline V gene, CDR1 is SQVTM and CDR2 is ANQGSEA. Germline trimming cut 6 bases from V and 2 bases from J; bases unmatched to any gene: 5. The CDR3 covers 14 residues. The CDR3 loop is CSVEGDRAYNEQFF. CDR3 coding DNA: TGCAGCGTCGAGGGGGACAGGGCCTACAATGAGCAGTTCTTC.

The V call is TRBV3-1, the J call TRBJ2-1; 10 positions agree with TRBD2. From germline, CDR1 is LGHDT and CDR2 YNNKEL (reference sequence). The CDR3 is 16 residues long. Trimming at V came to 0 bases and at J to 7 bases, leaving 6 bases not matched to a gene. Here the CDR3 reads CASSQESGGAMNEQFF. In nucleotides, the CDR3 is TGTGCCAGCAGCCAAGAAAGCGGGGGGGCCATGAATGAGCAGTTCTTC.

The chain is built from TRBV6-2 or TRBV6-3 and TRBJ1-5; no firm D call. This CDR3 spans 11 amino acids. Germline CDR1 MNHEY, CDR2 SVGEGT. Trimming shortened V by 4 bases and J by 7 bases, and 5 bases separated the two germline ends. CDR3 DNA: TGTGCCAGCAGTTCGGGACAGCCCCAGCATTTT. It codes for CASSSGQPQHF.

This clonotype was counted a single time. This CDR3 is CSEGQLQETQYF. CDR3 in DNA: TGCAGTGAGGGACAGCTCCAAGAGACCCAGTACTTC. The genes are TRBV29-1 and TRBJ2-5; 7 nucleotides line up with TRBD1. Germline CDR1 is SQVTM and CDR2 is ANQGSEA. The CDR3 contains 12 residues.

The chain couples TRBV4-2 to TRBJ1-4, with D possibly matching TRBD1 (5 bases). V was pared by 0 bases and J by 1 base, with 12 bases between. CDR1 is LGHNA and CDR2 is YNFKEQ in the germline V gene. This CDR3 region has 17 residues. For the CDR3, the DNA is TGTGCCAGCAGCCAAGATTCGGGAGACAGAACTAATGAAAAACTGTTTTTT. It is translated as CASSQDSGDRTNEKLFF.

This clonotype appeared many times. The rearrangement joins TRBV7-3 to TRBJ2-7; D is unclear. This CDR3 has 13 amino acids. Trimming took off 1 base at V and 7 bases at J, with 11 bases between the two ends. Germline V CDR1 and CDR2: SGHTA, FQGTGA. CDR3 in amino acids: CASSLSLGREQYF. In nucleotides, the CDR3 is TGTGCCAGCAGCTTAAGTTTGGGAAGGGAGCAGTACTTC.

Ten or more counts support this clonotype. This sequence joins TRBV27 and TRBJ1-6, with D unclear. Trimming took off 2 bases at V and 10 bases at J, with 12 bases between the two ends. The CDR3 extends over 14 amino acids. Germline values: CDR1 MNHEY, CDR2 SMNVEV (reference sequence). The CDR3 DNA reads as TGTGCCAGCAGTTTAAGCCGGGGAGGATCACCCCTCCACTTT. It encodes CASSLSRGGSPLHF.

At least ten counts were recorded for this clonotype. This rearrangement joins TRBV6-5 to TRBJ1-1; no definite D call. CDR1 is MNHEY, CDR2 SVGAGI, per germline. Trimming took 2 bases from V and 3 from J, leaving 13 bases between them. This CDR3 is built from 15 residues. For the CDR3, the DNA is TGTGCCAGCAGTTACCTAGGCAGACGACACACTGAAGCTTTCTTT. This encodes CASSYLGRRHTEAFF.

This clonotype was counted ten times or more. The rearrangement joins TRBV28 to TRBJ2-1; 12 positions match TRBD2. Per the germline V gene, CDR1 is MDHEN and CDR2 is SYDVKM. Trimming took 6 bases from V and 7 from J; bases not matched to a gene: 10. The length of the CDR3 is 16 residues. The CDR3 here is CASSPPGLAGSNEQFF. The CDR3 region has the DNA TGTGCCAGCAGCCCACCGGGACTAGCGGGTTCAAATGAGCAGTTCTTC.

This clonotype was found a few times. This chain links TRBV7-2 with TRBJ2-1; D not certain. Germline CDR1 is SGHTA and CDR2 is FQGNSA. The CDR3 totals 13 residues. V lost 2 bases and J lost 8, with 10 bases in between. The CDR3 is CASSLLAAYEQFF. The CDR3 region has the DNA TGTGCCAGCAGCTTACTGGCAGCGTATGAGCAGTTCTTC.

This clonotype was detected many times. The J gene is TRBJ1-4, the V gene TRBV7-6; a possible D gene is TRBD1 (5 bases). Trimming shortened V by 1 base and J by 6 bases, and 9 bases separated the two germline ends. Germline V gives CDR1 SGHVS, CDR2 FNYEAQ. The CDR3 sequence is 14 residues long. As DNA, the CDR3 is TGTGCCAGCAGCTTAGAGGCCAGGGATGAAAAACTGTTTTTT. Protein: CASSLEARDEKLFF.

This clonotype was observed many times. CDR3 coding DNA: TGCAGTGCTAGACCCTCGACGGAGAGGGGCTACACCTTC. Translating gives CSARPSTERGYTF. The J gene is TRBJ1-2, the V gene TRBV20-1; D is undetermined. The CDR3 spans 13 residues. The germline V and J ends were trimmed by 2 bases and 8 bases, with 15 bases remaining between them. Germline V gives CDR1 DFQATT, CDR2 SNEGSKA (reference sequence).

This chain links TRBV28 with TRBJ1-1, with D possibly TRBD1 on 6 matching bases. The germline gives CDR1 MDHEN, CDR2 SYDVKM. CDR3 length: 14 residues. Deletions cut 2 bases from V and 4 bases from J, with 11 bases between. CDR3 loop: CASSLHRVGTEAFF. CDR3 sequence (DNA): TGTGCCAGCAGTTTACACAGGGTCGGCACTGAAGCTTTCTTT.